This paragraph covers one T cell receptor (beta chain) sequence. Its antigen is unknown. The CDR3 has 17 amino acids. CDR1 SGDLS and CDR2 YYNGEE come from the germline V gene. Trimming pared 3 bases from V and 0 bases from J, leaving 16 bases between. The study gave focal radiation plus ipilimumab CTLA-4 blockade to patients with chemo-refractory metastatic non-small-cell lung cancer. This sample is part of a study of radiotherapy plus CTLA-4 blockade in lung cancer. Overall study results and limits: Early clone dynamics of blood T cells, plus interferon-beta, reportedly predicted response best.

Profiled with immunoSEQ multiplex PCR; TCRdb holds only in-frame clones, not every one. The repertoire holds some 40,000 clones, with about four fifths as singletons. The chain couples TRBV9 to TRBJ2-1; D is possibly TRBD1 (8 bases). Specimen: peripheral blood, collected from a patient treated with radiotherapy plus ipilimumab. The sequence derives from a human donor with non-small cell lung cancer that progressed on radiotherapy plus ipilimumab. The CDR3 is CASSAFHRGGSYNEQFF. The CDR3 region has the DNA TGTGCCAGCAGCGCTTTTCACAGGGGGGGCTCCTACAATGAGCAGTTCTTC.